This TCR beta chain was documented in a study of breast tumors, draining lymph nodes, adjacent tissues. MiXCR, run by TCRdb on the multiplex PCR reads, gives a single entry per CDR3 protein. The sample yields under 250,000 distinct CDR3 sequences, roughly 32% seen once. The table lists this clonotype with many counts. Its antigen remains unknown. Breast cancer patients provided tissue from their axillary draining lymph nodes. Study-wide points: The data were judged consistent with most tumor T cells coming from lymph node and expanding in tumor. Tumor and nontumor repertoires were significantly more similar in luminal-like than in basal-like breast cancer. Tumors had less TCR diversity than lymph nodes, more than nontumor tissue.

Sequencing used axillary lymph node tissue. The TCR comes from a female donor with breast cancer. Some clones in this sample may be carry-over from other donors' samples.

The CDR3 is CASSFGKAARETGELFF. The CDR3 DNA sequence: TGTGCCAGCAGCTTTGGGAAAGCTGCGCGGGAGACCGGGGAGCTGTTTTTT. The V call is TRBV7-9, the J call TRBJ2-2; 7 nucleotides agree with TRBD2. CDR1 is SEHNR and CDR2 is FQNEAQ in the germline V gene (reference sequence). V gave up 3 bases and J gave up 5 bases; unmatched junction bases: 12. This CDR3 comprises 17 residues.